The rows below give T cell receptor beta chains drawn from one sample of a study of CD8 T cells in Susac syndrome. Each CDR3 protein is one row after TCRdb ran MiXCR on the immunoSEQ multiplex PCR reads. The data contain fewer than 200,000 distinct CDR3 sequences, 90% to 95% of them seen just once; the ten biggest clones take up roughly 0.12%. Sequenced input: CD4+ T cells from PBMCs. These receptors were collected from a human donor with Susac syndrome. Both conserved end residues are part of each CDR3. The order of the fields is V gene, J gene, clone size, D gene, CDR3 protein, CDR3 DNA. A D gene is named only where the DNA matches it firmly. Size is omitted from some rows. Given values are once, few, many or a class for expanded clones.

v_gene: TRBV5-1; j_gene: TRBJ2-7; abundance: -; d_gene: TRBD2; CDR3aa: CASSISGDSYEQYF; CDR3nt: TGCGCCAGCAGCATTAGCGGGGACTCCTACGAGCAGTACTTC
v_gene: TRBV24-1; j_gene: TRBJ2-2; abundance: -; d_gene: TRBD1; CDR3aa: CATSDHRQGTGELFF; CDR3nt: TGTGCCACCAGTGACCACCGACAGGGTACCGGGGAGCTGTTTTTT
v_gene: TRBV6-5; j_gene: TRBJ2-7; abundance: -; d_gene: -; CDR3aa: CASSYAPSYEQYF; CDR3nt: TGTGCCAGCAGTTACGCGCCCTCCTACGAGCAGTACTTC
v_gene: TRBV10-3; j_gene: TRBJ2-3; abundance: -; d_gene: TRBD2; CDR3aa: CAIRQRGVTDTQYF; CDR3nt: TGTGCCATCAGGCAGCGGGGGGTCACAGATACGCAGTATTTT
v_gene: TRBV30; j_gene: TRBJ2-2; abundance: -; d_gene: -; CDR3aa: CAWGGGEATGELFF; CDR3nt: TGTGCCTGGGGTGGAGGGGAGGCCACCGGGGAGCTGTTTTTT
v_gene: TRBV19; j_gene: TRBJ2-5; abundance: -; d_gene: -; CDR3aa: CASSIGTGKETQYF; CDR3nt: TGTGCCAGTAGTATAGGTACAGGTAAAGAGACCCAGTACTTC
v_gene: TRBV5-1; j_gene: TRBJ2-5; abundance: once; d_gene: -; CDR3aa: CASSLIDGLQETQYF; CDR3nt: TGCGCCAGCAGCTTGATCGACGGCCTTCAAGAGACCCAGTACTTC
v_gene: TRBV20-1; j_gene: TRBJ2-1; abundance: -; d_gene: -; CDR3aa: CSASSVASVQQFF; CDR3nt: TGCAGTGCTAGTTCCGTGGCTAGCGTTCAGCAGTTCTTC
v_gene: TRBV6-5; j_gene: TRBJ2-7; abundance: -; d_gene: TRBD2; CDR3aa: CASRLGLAGAEQYF; CDR3nt: TGTGCCAGCCGACTGGGGCTAGCGGGGGCCGAGCAGTACTTC
v_gene: TRBV7-9; j_gene: TRBJ1-2; abundance: -; d_gene: TRBD1; CDR3aa: CASSSLGTVSLKTGYTF; CDR3nt: TGTGCCAGCAGCTCCCTGGGGACAGTATCCCTCAAAACTGGCTACACCTTC
v_gene: TRBV9; j_gene: TRBJ2-3; abundance: -; d_gene: TRBD2; CDR3aa: CASSAQLAGDAQYF; CDR3nt: TGTGCCAGCAGCGCACAACTAGCGGGGGATGCGCAGTATTTT
v_gene: TRBV6-5; j_gene: TRBJ2-7; abundance: -; d_gene: -; CDR3aa: CASSGVVVSYEQYF; CDR3nt: TGTGCCAGCAGTGGGGTGGTGGTGTCCTACGAGCAGTACTTC
v_gene: TRBV29-1; j_gene: TRBJ1-2; abundance: -; d_gene: -; CDR3aa: CSVEGRDGNYGYTF; CDR3nt: TGCAGCGTTGAAGGCCGGGACGGGAACTATGGCTACACCTTC
v_gene: TRBV5-1; j_gene: TRBJ2-2; abundance: -; d_gene: -; CDR3aa: CASSPGSAWTGELFF; CDR3nt: TGCGCCAGCAGCCCGGGCTCCGCGTGGACCGGGGAGCTGTTTTTT
v_gene: TRBV20-1; j_gene: TRBJ1-6; abundance: -; d_gene: -; CDR3aa: CSGANGDYNSPLHF; CDR3nt: TGCAGTGGGGCAAACGGCGATTATAATTCACCCCTCCACTTT
v_gene: TRBV20-1; j_gene: TRBJ1-1; abundance: -; d_gene: TRBD1; CDR3aa: CSARDLTGATEAFF; CDR3nt: TGCAGTGCTAGAGATTTGACAGGGGCCACTGAAGCTTTCTTT
v_gene: TRBV29-1; j_gene: TRBJ1-1; abundance: -; d_gene: TRBD1; CDR3aa: CSVMTGGLAEAFF; CDR3nt: TGCAGCGTCATGACAGGGGGCCTCGCTGAAGCTTTCTTT
v_gene: TRBV20-1; j_gene: TRBJ2-2; abundance: -; d_gene: TRBD1; CDR3aa: CSAPTGASGTGELFF; CDR3nt: TGCAGTGCTCCGACAGGGGCCTCGGGCACCGGGGAGCTGTTTTTT
v_gene: TRBV2; j_gene: TRBJ1-2; abundance: -; d_gene: -; CDR3aa: CASSDMALGYGYTF; CDR3nt: TGTGCCAGCAGTGACATGGCGTTGGGTTATGGCTACACCTTC
v_gene: TRBV27; j_gene: TRBJ2-7; abundance: -; d_gene: -; CDR3aa: CASSYTLDSYEQYF; CDR3nt: TGTGCCAGCAGCTATACGCTGGACAGCTACGAGCAGTACTTC
v_gene: TRBV12-3/TRBV12-4; j_gene: TRBJ2-1; abundance: -; d_gene: -; CDR3aa: CASSPRGGGHEQFF; CDR3nt: TGTGCCAGCAGTCCGAGGGGGGGCGGCCATGAGCAGTTCTTC
v_gene: TRBV19; j_gene: TRBJ1-2; abundance: -; d_gene: TRBD1; CDR3aa: CASSIQGVSGYTF; CDR3nt: TGTGCCAGTAGTATACAGGGGGTGTCCGGCTACACCTTC
v_gene: TRBV12-3/TRBV12-4; j_gene: TRBJ2-1; abundance: -; d_gene: TRBD1; CDR3aa: CASTKDRGSYNEQFF; CDR3nt: TGTGCCAGCACCAAAGACAGGGGGTCCTACAATGAGCAGTTCTTC